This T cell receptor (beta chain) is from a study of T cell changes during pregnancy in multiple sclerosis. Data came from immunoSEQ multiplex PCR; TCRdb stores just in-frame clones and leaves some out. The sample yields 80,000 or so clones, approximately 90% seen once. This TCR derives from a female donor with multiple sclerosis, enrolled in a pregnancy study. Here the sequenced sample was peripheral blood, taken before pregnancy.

Here the CDR3 reads CASDTATGNYGYTF. In DNA, the CDR3 is TGTGCCAGTGACACGGCGACCGGCAACTATGGCTACACCTTC. The chain recombines TRBV2 with TRBJ1-2; no reliable D call. The germline V and J ends were trimmed by 9 bases and 2 bases, with 16 bases remaining between them. This CDR3 is built from 14 residues. In germline, CDR1 is SNHLY, CDR2 FYNNEI.